This T cell receptor beta chain was captured by sequencing in a study of cytomegalovirus exposure and HLA in healthy donors. Study conclusions and caveats: While the bulk of TCR sequences proved rare, some public TCRs turned up in many donors. Accurate predictions that matched the HLA-A and HLA-B alleles of most subjects were reportedly made from TCR beta sequences. The study put under 200 TCR beta chains on its list as cytomegalovirus-associated.

The PCR made use of 60 Vbeta and 13 Jbeta primers. Sequencing used immunoSEQ multiplex PCR; TCRdb keeps in-frame clones, though not all of them. The sample table includes approximately 120,000 clones. Germline lookup yields CDR1 MGHRA and CDR2 YSYEKL. V shed 6 bases and J 6 bases; nucleotides not matched to a gene: 4. This CDR3 has 15 amino acids. Details on this clone: As yet, its antigen is unknown.

This TCR derives from a man aged 18 to 30 in good health and CMV-seronegative. V usage is TRBV4-1 and J usage is TRBJ2-1, with 14 bases fitting TRBD2. Material: PBMCs. The CDR3 nucleotides are TGCGCCAGCAGGACTAGCGGGAGGGGTGGCAATGAGCAGTTCTTC. It codes for CASRTSGRGGNEQFF.